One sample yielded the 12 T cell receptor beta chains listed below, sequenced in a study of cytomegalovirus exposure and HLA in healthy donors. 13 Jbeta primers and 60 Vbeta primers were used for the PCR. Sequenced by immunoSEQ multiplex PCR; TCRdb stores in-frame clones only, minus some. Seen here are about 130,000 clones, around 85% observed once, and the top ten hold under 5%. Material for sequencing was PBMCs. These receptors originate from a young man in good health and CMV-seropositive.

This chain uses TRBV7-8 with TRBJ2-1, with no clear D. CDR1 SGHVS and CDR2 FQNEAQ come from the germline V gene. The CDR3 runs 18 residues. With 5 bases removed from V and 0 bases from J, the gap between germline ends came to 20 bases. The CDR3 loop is CASSHPPETPSSYNEQFF. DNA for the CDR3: TGTGCCAGCAGCCATCCACCCGAAACGCCTAGCTCCTACAATGAGCAGTTCTTC.

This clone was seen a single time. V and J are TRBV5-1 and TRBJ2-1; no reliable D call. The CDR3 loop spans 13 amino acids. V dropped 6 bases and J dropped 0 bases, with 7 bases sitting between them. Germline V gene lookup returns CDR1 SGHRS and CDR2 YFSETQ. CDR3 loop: CASKMSSYNEQFF. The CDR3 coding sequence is TGCGCCAGCAAAATGAGCTCCTACAATGAGCAGTTCTTC.

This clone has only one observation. The CDR3 region has the DNA TGCGCCAGCAGCATAGAGATCGGACTAGCGGGAGCGGGCAATGAGCAGTTCTTC. Its translation: CASSIEIGLAGAGNEQFF. The chain recombines TRBV4-3 with TRBJ2-1; 13 bases agree with TRBD2. With 5 bases clipped from V and 6 bases from J, the junction kept 13 bases outside the gene matches. There are 18 residues in the CDR3. CDR1 LGHNA and CDR2 YSLEER come from the germline V gene.

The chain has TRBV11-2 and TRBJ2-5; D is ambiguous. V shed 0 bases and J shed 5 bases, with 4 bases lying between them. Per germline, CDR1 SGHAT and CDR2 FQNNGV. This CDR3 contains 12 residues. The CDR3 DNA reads TGTGCCAGCAGCTTAGATTCTGAGACCCAGTACTTC. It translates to CASSLDSETQYF.

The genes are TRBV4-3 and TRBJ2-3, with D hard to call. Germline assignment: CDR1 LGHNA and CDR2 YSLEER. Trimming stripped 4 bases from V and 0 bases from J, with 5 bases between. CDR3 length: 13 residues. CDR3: CASSLGSTDTQYF. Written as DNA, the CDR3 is TGCGCCAGCAGCCTCGGTAGCACAGATACGCAGTATTTT.

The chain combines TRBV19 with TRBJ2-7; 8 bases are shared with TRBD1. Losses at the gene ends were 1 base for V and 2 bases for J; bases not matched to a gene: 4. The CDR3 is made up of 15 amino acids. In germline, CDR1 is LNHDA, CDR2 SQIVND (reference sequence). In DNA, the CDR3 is TGTGCCAGTAGTATAGGGGACAGGTTAACCTACGAGCAGTACTTC. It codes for CASSIGDRLTYEQYF.

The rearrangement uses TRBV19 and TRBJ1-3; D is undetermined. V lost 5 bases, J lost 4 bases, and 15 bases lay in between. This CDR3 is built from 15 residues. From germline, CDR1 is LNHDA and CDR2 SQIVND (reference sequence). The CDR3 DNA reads TGTGCCAGTAGTTTCCGAGGACTATCCGGAAACACCATATATTTT. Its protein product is CASSFRGLSGNTIYF. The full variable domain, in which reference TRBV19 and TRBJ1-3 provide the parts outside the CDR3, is DGGITQSPKYLFRKEGQNVTLSCEQNLNHDAMYWYRQDPGQGLRLIYYSQIVNDFQKGDIAEGYSVSREKKESFPLTVTSAQKNPTAFYLCASSFRGLSGNTIYFGEGSWLTVV.

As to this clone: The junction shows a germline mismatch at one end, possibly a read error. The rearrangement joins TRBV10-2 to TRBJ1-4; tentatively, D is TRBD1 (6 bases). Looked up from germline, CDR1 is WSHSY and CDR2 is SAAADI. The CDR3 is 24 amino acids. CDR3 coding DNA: TGCGCCAGCAGTGGGAATAGTTATAACTACAGGGTTGTCCGCCGTTTGATGGCTAAAGAAAAACTGTTTTTT. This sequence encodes CASSGNSYNYRVVRRLMAKEKLFF.

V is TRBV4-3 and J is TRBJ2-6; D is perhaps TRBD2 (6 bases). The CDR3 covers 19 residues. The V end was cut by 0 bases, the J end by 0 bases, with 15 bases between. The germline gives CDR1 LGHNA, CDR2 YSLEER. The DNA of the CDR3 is TGCGCCAGCAGCCAAGAAGATGGCGGGATTTACTCTGGGGCCAACGTCCTGACTTTC. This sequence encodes CASSQEDGGIYSGANVLTF.

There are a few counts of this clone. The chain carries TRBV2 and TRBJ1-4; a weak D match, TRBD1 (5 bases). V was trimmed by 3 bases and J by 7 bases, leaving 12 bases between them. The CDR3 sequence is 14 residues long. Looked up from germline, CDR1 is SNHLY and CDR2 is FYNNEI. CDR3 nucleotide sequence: TGTGCCAGCAGTGACTCAGGGTTGAGTGAAAAACTGTTTTTT. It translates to CASSDSGLSEKLFF. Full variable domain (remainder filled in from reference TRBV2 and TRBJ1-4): EPEVTQTPSHQVTQMGQEVILRCVPISNHLYFYWYRQILGQKVEFLVSFYNNEISEKSEIFDDQFSVERPDGSNFTLKIRSTKLEDSAMYFCASSDSGLSEKLFFGSGTQLSVL.

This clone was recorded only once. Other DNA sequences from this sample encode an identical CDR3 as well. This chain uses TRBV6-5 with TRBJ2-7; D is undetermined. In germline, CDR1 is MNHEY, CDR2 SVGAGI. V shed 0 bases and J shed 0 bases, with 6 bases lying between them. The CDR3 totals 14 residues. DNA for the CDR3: TGTGCCAGCAGTTACTCGTCAGGCTCCTACGAGCAGTACTTC. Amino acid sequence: CASSYSSGSYEQYF.

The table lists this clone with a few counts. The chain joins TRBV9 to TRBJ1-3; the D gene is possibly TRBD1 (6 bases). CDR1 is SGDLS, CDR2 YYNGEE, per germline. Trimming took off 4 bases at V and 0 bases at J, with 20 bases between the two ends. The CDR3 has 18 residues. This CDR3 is CASSRQTGTSSSGNTIYF. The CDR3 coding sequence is TGTGCCAGCAGCAGACAAACAGGGACGTCTAGCTCTGGAAACACCATATATTTT.